This TCR beta chain was obtained from a study of T cell changes during pregnancy in multiple sclerosis. Generated by immunoSEQ multiplex PCR, the TCRdb table keeps only in-frame clones and is missing some. The repertoire holds around 80,000 clones, with about 92% as singletons. V lost 2 bases to trimming and J lost 5 bases; unmatched junction nucleotides: 8. Germline V gives CDR1 SGHTA, CDR2 FQGTGA. The CDR3 runs 15 residues. The chain carries TRBV7-3 and TRBJ2-5, with 7 bases that match TRBD2. The sequence derives from a female donor with multiple sclerosis, enrolled in a pregnancy study. The sequencing here drew on peripheral blood, taken before pregnancy. CDR3 DNA: TGTGCCAGCAGCTTAGGCGGGAGATCCTCCGAGACCCAGTACTTC. Amino acids: CASSLGGRSSETQYF. The complete variable domain, with remaining parts taken from reference TRBV7-3 and TRBJ2-5, reads GAGVSQTPSNKVTEKGKYVELRCDPISGHTALYWYRQSLGQGPEFLIYFQGTGAADDSGLPNDRFFAVRPEGSVSTLKIQRTERGDSAVYLCASSLGGRSSETQYFGPGTRLLVL.